Shown below are 32 T cell receptor beta chains from a single sample sequenced in a study of blood T cell repertoires in COVID-19. Libraries were prepared by immunoSEQ multiplex PCR; TCRdb keeps only in-frame clonotypes and omits some of them. The sample lists tens of thousands of clones, 86% seen once, with about a fifth in the top ten. Sequenced material: peripheral blood. These receptors were taken from an elderly woman in a cohort sampled during active or convalescent COVID-19.

This clone was detected once. This rearrangement joins TRBV28 to TRBJ2-4; 11 bases align to TRBD2. V was pared by 3 bases and J by 7 bases, with 8 bases of the junction left unmatched. This CDR3 comprises 16 residues. CDR1 is MDHEN and CDR2 is SYDVKM in the germline V gene. The CDR3 loop is CASSLYSGTSGNIQYF. The CDR3 nucleotides read TGTGCCAGCAGTTTGTATTCCGGGACTAGCGGTAACATTCAGTACTTC. Together with reference TRBV28 and TRBJ2-4, the CDR3 gives the full variable domain: DVKVTQSSRYLVKRTGEKVFLECVQDMDHENMFWYRQDPGLGLRLIYFSYDVKMKEKGDIPEGYSVSREKKERFSLILESASTNQTSMYLCASSLYSGTSGNIQYFGAGTRLSVL.

A few counts support this clone. V usage is TRBV24-1 and J usage is TRBJ1-2; 7 nucleotides agree with TRBD1. Germline CDR1 and CDR2: KGHDR and SFDVKD. This CDR3 comprises 15 residues. The trim removed 3 bases at V and 0 bases at J, leaving 3 bases unmatched. The CDR3: CATSDRQGANYGYTF. In DNA form, the CDR3 reads TGTGCCACCAGTGATCGACAGGGCGCTAACTATGGCTACACCTTC.

The chain carries TRBV3-1 (or the pseudogene TRBV3-2) and TRBJ2-5; D might be TRBD1 (6 bases). CDR1 and CDR2 from the germline V gene are LGHDT and YNNKEL (reference sequence). Between the trimmed V and J ends, which lost 3 bases and 4 bases, there was a span of 15 bases. The CDR3 totals 15 residues. This chain's CDR3 is CASSHSRGLAETQYF. The CDR3 DNA follows: TGTGCCAGCAGCCATAGCAGGGGATTGGCAGAGACCCAGTACTTC.

The chain carries TRBV18 and TRBJ1-1, with D tentatively TRBD1 (6 bases). The CDR3 sequence is 15 residues long. V lost 0 bases, J lost 0 bases, and 8 bases lay in between. Germline V CDR1 and CDR2: KGHSH, LQKENI. CDR3 in amino acids: CASSPPDRLNTEAFF. CDR3 DNA: TGTGCCAGCTCACCACCGGACAGACTGAACACTGAAGCTTTCTTT.

The V gene is TRBV27, the J gene TRBJ2-2; D ambiguous. This CDR3 spans 14 amino acids. Germline assignment: CDR1 MNHEY and CDR2 SMNVEV (reference sequence). The V end was cut by 5 bases, the J end by 2 bases, with 9 bases between. CDR3 residues: CASSRTANTGELFF. CDR3 nucleotides: TGTGCCAGCAGTCGAACAGCCAACACCGGGGAGCTGTTTTTT.

This sequence joins TRBV2 and TRBJ2-1; 7 bases align to TRBD2. The V gene end was trimmed by 8 bases and the J gene end by 0 bases; junction bases not matched to a gene: 7. The CDR3 contains 15 residues. Germline CDR1 SNHLY, CDR2 FYNNEI. CDR3 amino acids: CASLSGRSSYNEQFF. CDR3 bases: TGTGCCAGCTTATCCGGGAGGAGCTCCTACAATGAGCAGTTCTTC.

A few counts support this clone. The genes are TRBV20-1 and TRBJ2-7, with 10 bases aligning to TRBD1. Trimming at V came to 3 bases and at J to 3 bases, leaving 5 bases not matched to a gene. The CDR3 runs 14 residues. CDR1 and CDR2 from the germline V gene are DFQATT and SNEGSKA (reference sequence). The CDR3 here is CSASLGTGVYEQYF. CDR3 bases: TGCAGTGCTAGTCTTGGGACAGGGGTCTACGAGCAGTACTTC.

The V call is TRBV6-6, the J call TRBJ1-2; D call uncertain. CDR3 length: 14 amino acids. Germline V gene data show CDR1 as MNHNY and CDR2 as SVGAGI (reference sequence). V was cut by 0 bases and J by 8 bases, with 13 bases left in between. CDR3 sequence (DNA): TGTGCCAGCAGTTACTCCGGAGGCACTGTCGGCTACACCTTC. It is translated as CASSYSGGTVGYTF.

This clone turned up a few times. The chain has TRBV27 and TRBJ1-1; TRBD1 agrees at 9 bases. Germline values: CDR1 MNHEY, CDR2 SMNVEV (reference sequence). The CDR3 is 14 amino acids. Germline trimming cut 2 bases from V and 7 bases from J; bases unmatched to any gene: 5. DNA of the CDR3: TGTGCCAGCAGTTTAGGGACAGGGTTGAGTGAAGCTTTCTTT. Its protein product is CASSLGTGLSEAFF.

The V gene is TRBV28, the J gene TRBJ1-2; D not certain. The CDR3 extends over 12 amino acids. V gave up 1 base and J gave up 8 bases, with 8 bases separating them. Germline-derived CDR1 and CDR2 are MDHEN and SYDVKM. CDR3 DNA: TGTGCCAGCAGTTTATTGGTCGCGGGCTACACCTTC. Translating gives CASSLLVAGYTF.

V usage is TRBV10-1 and J usage is TRBJ2-1, with unresolved D. Looked up from germline, CDR1 is WNHNN and CDR2 is SYGVQD (reference sequence). With 0 bases removed from V and 4 bases from J, the gap between germline ends came to 4 bases. The CDR3 contains 13 residues. The CDR3 coding sequence is TGCGCCAGCAGTGAGTCGCAGTACAATGAGCAGTTCTTC. Its translation is CASSESQYNEQFF.

This clone was detected once. The CDR3 nucleotides are TGTGCCAGCAGCCCGACGGGACAGTTTAATTCACCCCTCCACTTT. Amino acid sequence: CASSPTGQFNSPLHF. V gene TRBV7-3 combines with J gene TRBJ1-6; 7 nucleotides match TRBD1. CDR3 length equals 15 residues. Germline V gives CDR1 SGHTA, CDR2 FQGTGA. V lost 5 bases, J lost 6 bases, and 7 bases stayed unmatched.

The chain joins TRBV23-1 to TRBJ1-3; 7 bases align to TRBD1. TRBV23-1 is treated as an ORF (open reading frame) with a function not yet certain. J was trimmed by 0 bases and V by 4 bases; bases with no gene match: 18. The CDR3 has 20 residues. This CDR3 is CASSPRLKDRRRYSGNTIYF. CDR3 DNA: TGCGCCAGCAGTCCCCGACTGAAGGACAGGCGGAGGTACTCTGGAAACACCATATATTTT.

This chain joins TRBV9 and TRBJ2-2; D perhaps matches TRBD2 (5 bases). Deletions cut 1 base from V and 7 bases from J, with 20 bases between. This CDR3 spans 17 amino acids. Germline V gene sequence: CDR1 SGDLS, CDR2 YYNGEE. The CDR3 coding sequence is TGTGCCAGCAGCGTATCTAGTGGGAGAAAGGTCCGCGGGGAGCTGTTTTTT. Its protein product is CASSVSSGRKVRGELFF.

This clone was observed a handful of times. The V call is TRBV20-1, the J call TRBJ1-5, with D uncertain. V dropped 6 bases and J dropped 4 bases, with 7 bases sitting between them. CDR1 is DFQATT and CDR2 is SNEGSKA in the germline V gene (reference sequence). The CDR3 has 11 amino acids. CDR3 DNA: TGCAGTGCGGCAGAAAATCAGCCCCAGCATTTT. This gives the protein CSAAENQPQHF.

In this sample, this clone turned up a few times. The J gene is TRBJ2-1, the V gene TRBV2; D is perhaps TRBD1 (5 bases). The CDR3 consists of 13 residues. Deletions cut 6 bases from V and 9 bases from J, with 15 bases between. The V gene's germline CDR1 is SNHLY and CDR2 FYNNEI. The CDR3 nucleotides are TGTGCCAGCAGCCCAACTACGCAGGGTGAGCAGTTCTTC. This encodes CASSPTTQGEQFF. Together with reference TRBV2 and TRBJ2-1, the CDR3 gives the full variable domain: EPEVTQTPSHQVTQMGQEVILRCVPISNHLYFYWYRQILGQKVEFLVSFYNNEISEKSEIFDDQFSVERPDGSNFTLKIRSTKLEDSAMYFCASSPTTQGEQFFGPGTRLTVL.

The V and J genes are TRBV6-1 and TRBJ2-4; TRBD1 matches 9 bases. CDR1 MNHNS and CDR2 SASEGT come from the germline V gene. Losses at the gene ends were 0 bases for V and 0 bases for J; bases not matched to a gene: 6. The CDR3 is 18 amino acids. CDR3 protein: CASSEAGTGTVAKNIQYF. CDR3 coding DNA: TGTGCCAGCAGTGAAGCCGGGACAGGGACCGTAGCCAAAAACATTCAGTACTTC.

The chain couples TRBV25-1 to TRBJ1-4; maybe TRBD1 (6 bases). Germline CDR1 and CDR2: MGHDK and SYGVNS. V lost 5 bases, J lost 6 bases, and 16 bases lay in between. The CDR3 consists of 15 residues. CDR3 amino acids: CASSPNDRRYEKLFF. The CDR3 DNA sequence: TGTGCCAGCAGTCCTAATGACAGGAGGTATGAAAAACTGTTTTTT.

The rearrangement links TRBV10-3 to TRBJ2-1; 11 bases fit TRBD1. Germline trimming cut 3 bases from V and 0 bases from J; bases unmatched to any gene: 1. CDR3 length equals 16 residues. CDR1 is ENHRY, CDR2 SYGVKD, per germline. The CDR3: CAISDGTGGSYNEQFF. Here the CDR3 DNA reads TGTGCCATCAGTGATGGGACAGGGGGCTCCTACAATGAGCAGTTCTTC.

The CDR3 nucleotides read TGTGCCGCGGCCTACCTCTCCTACAATGAGCAGTTCTTC. Amino acids: CAAAYLSYNEQFF. The V and J genes are TRBV27 and TRBJ2-1; D is ambiguous. This CDR3 is built from 13 residues. Per the germline V gene, CDR1 is MNHEY and CDR2 is SMNVEV (reference sequence). The V gene lost 11 bases and the J gene lost 0 bases, with 11 bases spanning the gap.

The V and J genes are TRBV28 and TRBJ2-7; 12 nucleotides match TRBD2. Per germline, CDR1 MDHEN and CDR2 SYDVKM. The CDR3 covers 13 residues. The J segment lost 4 bases and the V segment lost 8 bases, leaving 3 bases of the junction unmatched. CDR3 in DNA: TGTGCCAGCGCCGGACTAGCGGGGTACGAGCAGTACTTC. Its translation is CASAGLAGYEQYF.

V usage is TRBV2 and J usage is TRBJ1-2; a weak D match, TRBD1 (6 bases). Germline V gene sequence: CDR1 SNHLY, CDR2 FYNNEI. The V and J ends lost 6 bases and 6 bases respectively, with 11 bases between them. The CDR3 length is 12 residues. The DNA of the CDR3 is TGTGCCAGCAGCCTGGACAGTGATGGCTACACCTTC. It encodes CASSLDSDGYTF.

CDR3 bases: TGTGCCAGCAGCTTTTCGGCACTTCAGCGAGATACGCAGTATTTT. Protein: CASSFSALQRDTQYF. The chain carries TRBV7-3 and TRBJ2-3; D gene uncertain. There are 15 residues in the CDR3. The germline V gene encodes CDR1 SGHTA and CDR2 FQGTGA. V gave up 3 bases and J gave up 5 bases, with 15 bases separating them.

The V and J genes are TRBV10-3 and TRBJ1-5; 9 bases are shared with TRBD1. CDR1 and CDR2 (germline): ENHRY, SYGVKD. V lost 2 bases and J lost 4; bases outside the gene matches: 0. The CDR3 is 14 amino acids. In nucleotides, the CDR3 is TGTGCCATCAGTGAGGGACAGGGGAATCAGCCCCAGCATTTT. The encoded protein is CAISEGQGNQPQHF.

This clone has just a few counts. The genes are TRBV5-1 and TRBJ2-1, with 8 bases lining up with TRBD2. V shed 3 bases, J shed 1 base, and the junction held 15 bases outside the gene matches. The germline CDR1 and CDR2 sequences are SGHRS and YFSETQ. The CDR3 consists of 19 residues. The CDR3 loop is CASSWEGLVSRLSYNEQFF. The CDR3 bases are TGCGCCAGCAGCTGGGAGGGACTAGTTTCCCGGTTGTCCTACAATGAGCAGTTCTTC.

On this clone: One junction end disagrees with the germline gene, perhaps due to a read error. V is TRBV7-7 and J is TRBJ2-2; 9 positions agree with TRBD2. The germline CDR1 and CDR2 sequences are SSHAT and FNYEAQ (reference sequence). CDR3 length equals 16 residues. The CDR3 loop reads CASSLVAGVHTGELFF. CDR3 bases: TGTGCTAGCAGCTTAGTAGCGGGAGTTCACACCGGGGAGCTGTTTTTT.

This clone has more than one count but fewer than ten. The chain has TRBV5-1 and TRBJ2-3, with 9 bases that match TRBD2. Germline CDR1 reads SGHRS; CDR2 reads YFSETQ. The CDR3 is 15 residues long. With 7 bases clipped from V and 3 bases from J, the junction kept 9 bases outside the gene matches. The CDR3 region has the DNA TGCGCCAGCTTCCTGGGTAGCGGGAGTACAGATACGCAGTATTTT. This translates into CASFLGSGSTDTQYF.

The chain has TRBV19 and TRBJ1-1, with TRBD1 identical over 8 bases. The germline V gene encodes CDR1 LNHDA and CDR2 SQIVND (reference sequence). V dropped 4 bases and J dropped 1; count of bases not matched to a gene: 5. The CDR3 is made up of 15 amino acids. CDR3 amino acids: CASSNAGTGNTEAFF. CDR3 bases: TGTGCCAGTAGTAACGCCGGGACAGGGAACACTGAAGCTTTCTTT.

Only a few counts were recorded for this clone. The chain joins TRBV6-5 to TRBJ2-5; D possibly corresponds to TRBD2 (5 bases). The V gene lost 10 bases and the J gene lost 5 bases, with 20 bases spanning the gap. CDR1 is MNHEY, CDR2 SVGAGI, per germline. The CDR3 runs 14 residues. In nucleotides, the CDR3 is TGTGCCACTGGGCGGGTGCAATTCCCGGAGACCCAGTACTTC. Translating gives CATGRVQFPETQYF.

V gene TRBV20-1 combines with J gene TRBJ2-7, with 7 bases that match TRBD1. The junction had 4 bases not matched to a gene; V was cut back by 5 bases and J by 6 bases. The length of the CDR3 is 11 residues. CDR1 and CDR2 from the germline V gene are DFQATT and SNEGSKA (reference sequence). The CDR3 nucleotides read TGCAGTGCTGCAAGGGGGCGCGAGCAGTACTTC. Translated: CSAARGREQYF.

This rearrangement joins TRBV3-1 (or the pseudogene TRBV3-2) to TRBJ2-7, with a tentative D call TRBD2 (6 bases). Germline CDR1 LGHDT, CDR2 YNNKEL (reference sequence). CDR3 length: 12 residues. V was shortened by 4 bases and J by 6 bases, with 10 bases between the two germline ends. The CDR3 sequence is CASSRWGGEQYV. In DNA, the CDR3 is TGTGCCAGCAGCCGATGGGGAGGCGAGCAGTACGTC.

This chain links TRBV9 with TRBJ1-6; TRBD1 matches 7 bases. Trimming removed 4 bases from V and 8 bases from J; junction bases left unmatched: 6. CDR1 SGDLS and CDR2 YYNGEE come from the germline V gene. This CDR3 contains 14 residues. CDR3 region: CASSLDRRDSPLHF. CDR3 nucleotide sequence: TGTGCCAGCAGCTTGGACAGGCGTGATTCACCCCTCCACTTT.